This TCR beta chain originates from a study of beta chain features in type 1 diabetes. cDNA synthesis used the whole RNA isolate, giving expressed TCRB sequences. Libraries were prepared by immunoSEQ multiplex PCR; TCRdb keeps only in-frame clonotypes and omits some of them. The profile covers around 430,000 clones, with 30% appearing a single time and 0.065% taken by the ten largest. This TCR came from a young man in good health. The sample comprised naive CD4+ T cells from blood.

CDR3 nucleotide sequence: TGTGCCAGCTCACCCGGGACAGGGTACGACTATGGCTACACCTTC. Translating gives CASSPGTGYDYGYTF. J is TRBJ1-2 and V is TRBV18, with TRBD1 matching 9 bases. The V gene's germline CDR1 is KGHSH and CDR2 LQKENI. Losses at the gene ends were 3 bases for V and 3 bases for J; bases not matched to a gene: 5. CDR3 size: 15 residues.